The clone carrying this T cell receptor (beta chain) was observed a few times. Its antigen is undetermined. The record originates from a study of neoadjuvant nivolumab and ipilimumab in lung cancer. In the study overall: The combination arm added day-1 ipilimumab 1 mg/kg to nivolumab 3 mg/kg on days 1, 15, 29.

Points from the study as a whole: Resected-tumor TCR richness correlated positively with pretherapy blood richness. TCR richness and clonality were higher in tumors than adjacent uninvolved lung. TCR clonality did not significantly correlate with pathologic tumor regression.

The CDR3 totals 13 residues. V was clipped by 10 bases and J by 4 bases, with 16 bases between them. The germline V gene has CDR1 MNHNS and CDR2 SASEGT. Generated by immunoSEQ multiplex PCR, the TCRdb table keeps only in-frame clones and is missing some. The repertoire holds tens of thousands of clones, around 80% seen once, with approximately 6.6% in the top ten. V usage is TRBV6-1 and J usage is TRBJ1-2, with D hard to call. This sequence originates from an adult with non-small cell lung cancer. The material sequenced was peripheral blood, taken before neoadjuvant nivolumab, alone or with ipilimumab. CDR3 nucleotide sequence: TGTGCCACTCAAGACGGCCTCTCCTATGGCTACACCTTC. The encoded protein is CATQDGLSYGYTF.